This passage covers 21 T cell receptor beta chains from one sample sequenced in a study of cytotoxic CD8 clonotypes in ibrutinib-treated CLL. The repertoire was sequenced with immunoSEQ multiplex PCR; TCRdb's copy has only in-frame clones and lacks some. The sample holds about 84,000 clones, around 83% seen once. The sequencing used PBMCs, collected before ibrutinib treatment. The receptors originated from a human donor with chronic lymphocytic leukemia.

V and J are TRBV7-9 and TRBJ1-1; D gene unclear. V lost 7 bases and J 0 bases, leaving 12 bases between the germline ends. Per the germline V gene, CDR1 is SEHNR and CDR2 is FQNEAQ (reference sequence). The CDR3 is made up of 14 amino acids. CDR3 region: CASNRGVLNTEAFF. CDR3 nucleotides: TGTGCCAGCAACCGCGGGGTTCTGAACACTGAAGCTTTCTTT.

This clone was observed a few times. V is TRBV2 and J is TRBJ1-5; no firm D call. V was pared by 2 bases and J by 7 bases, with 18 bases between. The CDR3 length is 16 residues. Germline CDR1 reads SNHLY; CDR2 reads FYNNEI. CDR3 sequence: CASSETWSPRRQPQHF. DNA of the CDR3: TGTGCCAGCAGTGAAACCTGGTCACCCCGAAGGCAGCCCCAGCATTTT. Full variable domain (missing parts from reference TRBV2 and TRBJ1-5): EPEVTQTPSHQVTQMGQEVILRCVPISNHLYFYWYRQILGQKVEFLVSFYNNEISEKSEIFDDQFSVERPDGSNFTLKIRSTKLEDSAMYFCASSETWSPRRQPQHFGDGTRLSIL.

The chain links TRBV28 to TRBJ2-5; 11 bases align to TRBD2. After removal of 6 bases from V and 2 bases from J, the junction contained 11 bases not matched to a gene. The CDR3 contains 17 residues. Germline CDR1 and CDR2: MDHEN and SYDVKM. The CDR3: CASSLRPTSGTQETQYF. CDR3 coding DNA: TGTGCCAGCAGCCTTCGTCCGACTAGCGGGACACAAGAGACCCAGTACTTC. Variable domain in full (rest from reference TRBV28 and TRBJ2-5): DVKVTQSSRYLVKRTGEKVFLECVQDMDHENMFWYRQDPGLGLRLIYFSYDVKMKEKGDIPEGYSVSREKKERFSLILESASTNQTSMYLCASSLRPTSGTQETQYFGPGTRLLVL.

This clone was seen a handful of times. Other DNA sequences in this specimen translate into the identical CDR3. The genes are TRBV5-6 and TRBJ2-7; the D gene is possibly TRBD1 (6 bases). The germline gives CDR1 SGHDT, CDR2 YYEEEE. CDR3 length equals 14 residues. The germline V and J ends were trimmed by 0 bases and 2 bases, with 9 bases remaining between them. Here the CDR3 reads CASSLGGDTYEQYF. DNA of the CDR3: TGTGCCAGCAGCTTGGGTGGGGACACCTACGAGCAGTACTTC.

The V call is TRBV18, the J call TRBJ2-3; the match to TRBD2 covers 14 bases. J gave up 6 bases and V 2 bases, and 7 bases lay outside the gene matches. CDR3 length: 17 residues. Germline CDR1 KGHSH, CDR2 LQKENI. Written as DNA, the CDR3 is TGTGCCAGCTCACCAATCGGGACTAGCGGGAGTGGGGATACGCAGTATTTT. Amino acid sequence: CASSPIGTSGSGDTQYF.

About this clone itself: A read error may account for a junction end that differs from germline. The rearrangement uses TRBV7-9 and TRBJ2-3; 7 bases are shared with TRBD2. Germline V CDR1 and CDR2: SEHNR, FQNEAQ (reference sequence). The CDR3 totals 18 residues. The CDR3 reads CASSLLFMGEGSTNTQYF. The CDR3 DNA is TGTGCCAGCAGCTTATTATTCATGGGGGAGGGATCCACAAATACGCAGTATTTT.

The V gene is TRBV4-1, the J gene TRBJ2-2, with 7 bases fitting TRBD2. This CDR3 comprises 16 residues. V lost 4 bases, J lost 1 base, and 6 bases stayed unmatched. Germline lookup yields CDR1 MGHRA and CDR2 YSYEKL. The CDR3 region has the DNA TGCGCCAGCAGCCTCGAGGGACTACTGAACACCGGGGAGCTGTTTTTT. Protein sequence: CASSLEGLLNTGELFF.

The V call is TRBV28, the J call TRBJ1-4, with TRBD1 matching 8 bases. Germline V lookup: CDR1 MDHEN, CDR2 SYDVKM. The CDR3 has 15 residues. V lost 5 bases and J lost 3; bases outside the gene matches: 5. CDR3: CASSPQGVANEKLFF. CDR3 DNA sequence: TGTGCCAGCAGTCCACAGGGGGTCGCTAATGAAAAACTGTTTTTT.

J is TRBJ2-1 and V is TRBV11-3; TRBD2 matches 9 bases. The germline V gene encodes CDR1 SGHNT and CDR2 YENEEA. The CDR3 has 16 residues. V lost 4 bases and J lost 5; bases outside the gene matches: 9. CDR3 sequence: CASSSLAGARNNEQFF. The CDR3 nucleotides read TGTGCCAGCAGCTCATTAGCGGGAGCAAGGAACAATGAGCAGTTCTTC.

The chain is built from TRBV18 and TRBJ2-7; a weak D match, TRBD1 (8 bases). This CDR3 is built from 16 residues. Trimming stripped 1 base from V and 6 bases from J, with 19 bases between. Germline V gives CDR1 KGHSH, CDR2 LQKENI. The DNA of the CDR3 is TGTGCCAGCTCACCACTTTTCGGACAGGGCGGGAGCGAGCAGTACTTC. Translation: CASSPLFGQGGSEQYF.

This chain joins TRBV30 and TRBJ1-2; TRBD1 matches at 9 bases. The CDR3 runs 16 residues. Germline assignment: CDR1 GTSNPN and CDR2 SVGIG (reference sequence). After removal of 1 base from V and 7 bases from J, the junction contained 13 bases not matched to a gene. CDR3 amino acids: CAWSGTDRGYFSGYTF. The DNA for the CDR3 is TGTGCCTGGAGTGGCACGGACAGGGGATATTTTAGTGGCTACACCTTC.

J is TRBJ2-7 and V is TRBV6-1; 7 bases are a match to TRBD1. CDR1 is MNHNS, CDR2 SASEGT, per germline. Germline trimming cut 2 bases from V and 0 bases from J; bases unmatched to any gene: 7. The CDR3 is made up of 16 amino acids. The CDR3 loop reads CASSESWGQSSYEQYF. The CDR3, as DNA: TGTGCCAGCAGTGAATCGTGGGGACAGAGCTCCTACGAGCAGTACTTC.

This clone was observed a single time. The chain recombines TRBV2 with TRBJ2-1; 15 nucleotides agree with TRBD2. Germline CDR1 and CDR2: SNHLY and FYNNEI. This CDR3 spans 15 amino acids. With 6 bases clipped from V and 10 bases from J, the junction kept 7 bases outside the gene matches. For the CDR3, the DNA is TGTGCCAGCAGCGCGGGACTAGCGGGAGGCGGGGAGCAGTTCTTC. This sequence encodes CASSAGLAGGGEQFF.

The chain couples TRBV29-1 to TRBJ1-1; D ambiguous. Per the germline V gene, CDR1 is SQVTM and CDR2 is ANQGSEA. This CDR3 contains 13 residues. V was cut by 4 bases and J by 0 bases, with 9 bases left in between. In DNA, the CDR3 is TGCAGCGTTGCCAGAGTCATGAACACTGAAGCTTTCTTT. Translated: CSVARVMNTEAFF. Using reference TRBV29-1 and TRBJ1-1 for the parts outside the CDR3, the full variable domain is SAVISQKPSRDICQRGTSLTIQCQVDSQVTMMFWYRQQPGQSLTLIATANQGSEATYESGFVIDKFPISRPNLTFSTLTVSNMSPEDSSIYLCSVARVMNTEAFFGQGTRLTVV.

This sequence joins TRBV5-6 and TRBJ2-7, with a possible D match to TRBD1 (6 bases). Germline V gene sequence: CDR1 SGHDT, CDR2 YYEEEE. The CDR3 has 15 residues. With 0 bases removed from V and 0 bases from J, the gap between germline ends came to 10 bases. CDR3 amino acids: CASSLDGRGSYEQYF. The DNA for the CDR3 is TGTGCCAGCAGCTTGGATGGCAGGGGCTCCTACGAGCAGTACTTC.

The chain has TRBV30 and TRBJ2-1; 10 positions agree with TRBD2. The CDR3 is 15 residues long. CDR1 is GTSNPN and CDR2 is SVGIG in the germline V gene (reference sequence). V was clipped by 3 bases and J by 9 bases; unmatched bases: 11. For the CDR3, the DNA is TGTGCCTGGAGATCCCGGGCTAGCGGGAGTTTTGAGCAGTTCTTC. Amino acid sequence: CAWRSRASGSFEQFF. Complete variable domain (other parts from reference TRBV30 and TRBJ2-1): SQTIHQWPATLVQPVGSPLSLECTVEGTSNPNLYWYRQAAGRGLQLLFYSVGIGQISSEVPQNLSASRPQDRQFILSSKKLLLSDSGFYLCAWRSRASGSFEQFFGPGTRLTVL.

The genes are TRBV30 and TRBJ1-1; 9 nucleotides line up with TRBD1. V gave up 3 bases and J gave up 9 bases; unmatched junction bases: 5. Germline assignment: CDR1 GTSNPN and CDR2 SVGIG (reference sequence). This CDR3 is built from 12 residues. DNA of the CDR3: TGTGCCTGGAGCCCTGGACAGGGGAAAGCTTTCTTT. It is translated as CAWSPGQGKAFF.

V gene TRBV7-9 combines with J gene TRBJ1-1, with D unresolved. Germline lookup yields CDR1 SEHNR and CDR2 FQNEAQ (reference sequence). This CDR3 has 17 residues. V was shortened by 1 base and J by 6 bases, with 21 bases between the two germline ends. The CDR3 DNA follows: TGTGCCAGCAGCTTAGGGGGAGATCGATCCGGGGAGGCTGAAGCTTTCTTT. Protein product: CASSLGGDRSGEAEAFF.

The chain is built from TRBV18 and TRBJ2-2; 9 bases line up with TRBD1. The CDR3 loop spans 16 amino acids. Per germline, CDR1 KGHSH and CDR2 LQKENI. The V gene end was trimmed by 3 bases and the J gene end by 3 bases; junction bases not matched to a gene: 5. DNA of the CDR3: TGTGCCAGCTCACCGGGGACAGGGTGGCACACCGGGGAGCTGTTTTTT. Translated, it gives CASSPGTGWHTGELFF.

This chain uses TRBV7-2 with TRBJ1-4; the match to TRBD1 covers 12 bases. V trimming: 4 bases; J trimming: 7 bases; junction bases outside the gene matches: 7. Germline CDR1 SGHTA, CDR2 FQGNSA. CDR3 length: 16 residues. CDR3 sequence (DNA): TGTGCCAGCAGCTCTAGACCGGGACAGGGGGCTGAAAAACTGTTTTTT. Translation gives CASSSRPGQGAEKLFF. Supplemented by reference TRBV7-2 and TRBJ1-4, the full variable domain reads GAGVSQSPSNKVTEKGKDVELRCDPISGHTALYWYRQSLGQGLEFLIYFQGNSAPDKSGLPSDRFSAERTGGSVSTLTIQRTQQEDSAVYLCASSSRPGQGAEKLFFGSGTQLSVL.

This CDR3 reads CASSFGGGQGNQPQHF. CDR3 nucleotides: TGTGCCAGCAGCTTCGGTGGGGGGCAGGGCAATCAGCCCCAGCATTTT. The chain is built from TRBV7-2 and TRBJ1-5; D is perhaps TRBD1 (6 bases). Between the trimmed V and J ends, which lost 3 bases and 2 bases, there was a span of 14 bases. This CDR3 is built from 16 residues. Germline CDR1 SGHTA, CDR2 FQGNSA.